Following are 26 T cell receptor beta chains from one sample sequenced in a study of technical replicates of blood from a few donors. Clones were read by immunoSEQ multiplex PCR, and TCRdb kept only the in-frame ones, dropping some. The profile shows 70,000 to 80,000 clones, around 97% of them singletons. The sequencing input was T cells isolated from PBMCs. The receptors here all came from a human donor in good health.

V is TRBV4-2 and J is TRBJ1-1; 7 positions match TRBD1. Germline V gene lookup returns CDR1 LGHNA and CDR2 YNFKEQ. There are 16 residues in the CDR3. V lost 5 bases and J lost 1; bases outside the gene matches: 10. CDR3 sequence (DNA): TGTGCCAGCAGCGCCCGACAGGGATTTTCGAACACTGAAGCTTTCTTT. Amino acid sequence: CASSARQGFSNTEAFF.

V is TRBV2 and J is TRBJ2-2, with D uncertain. In germline, CDR1 is SNHLY, CDR2 FYNNEI. With 3 bases removed from V and 1 base from J, the gap between germline ends came to 3 bases. There are 13 residues in the CDR3. The CDR3 here is CASSDQNTGELFF. CDR3 bases: TGTGCCAGCAGTGACCAGAACACCGGGGAGCTGTTTTTT.

The rearrangement uses TRBV9 and TRBJ2-1, with 10 positions matching TRBD2. Trimming removed 4 bases from V and 7 bases from J; junction bases left unmatched: 8. The CDR3 is 15 residues long. Germline V gene lookup returns CDR1 SGDLS and CDR2 YYNGEE. The CDR3 is CASSPSGGAGNEQFF. DNA for the CDR3: TGTGCCAGCAGCCCCAGCGGGGGGGCTGGGAATGAGCAGTTCTTC.

This chain uses TRBV18 with TRBJ1-3; 8 bases align to TRBD1. Per the germline V gene, CDR1 is KGHSH and CDR2 is LQKENI. V was pared by 4 bases and J by 0 bases, with 5 bases of the junction left unmatched. The CDR3 has 16 amino acids. The CDR3 sequence is CASSRQGTNSGNTIYF. DNA for the CDR3: TGTGCCAGCTCACGACAGGGGACGAACTCTGGAAACACCATATATTTT.

This chain links TRBV25-1 with TRBJ1-1; 7 nucleotides match TRBD1. Germline CDR1 and CDR2: MGHDK and SYGVNS. The V segment lost 3 bases and the J segment 1 base; nucleotides outside the gene matches: 5. The CDR3 consists of 15 residues. CDR3 nucleotides: TGTGCCAGCAGTGACGTTGCAGGGGGGAACACTGAAGCTTTCTTT. Its protein product is CASSDVAGGNTEAFF. Complete variable domain (other parts from reference TRBV25-1 and TRBJ1-1): EADIYQTPRYLVIGTGKKITLECSQTMGHDKMYWYQQDPGMELHLIHYSYGVNSTEKGDLSSESTVSRIRTEHFPLTLESARPSHTSQYLCASSDVAGGNTEAFFGQGTRLTVV.

This chain links TRBV25-1 with TRBJ1-3, with D unclear. V gave up 2 bases and J gave up 0 bases, with 8 bases separating them. This CDR3 region has 15 residues. The V gene's germline CDR1 is MGHDK and CDR2 SYGVNS. Written as DNA, the CDR3 is TGTGCCAGCAGTGAAATGGAGGACTCTGGAAACACCATATATTTT. This gives the protein CASSEMEDSGNTIYF.

This chain joins TRBV7-2 and TRBJ2-7; D possibly corresponds to TRBD2 (5 bases). CDR3 length equals 15 residues. V shed 5 bases and J shed 3 bases, with 17 bases lying between them. Germline V gives CDR1 SGHTA, CDR2 FQGNSA. DNA for the CDR3: TGTGCCAGCAGCCCGAGGACCGGGAAGGACTACGAGCAGTACTTC. Its translation: CASSPRTGKDYEQYF.

The chain recombines TRBV19 with TRBJ1-5; tentatively, D is TRBD1 (6 bases). This CDR3 has 15 residues. CDR1 LNHDA and CDR2 SQIVND come from the germline V gene (reference sequence). Deletions cut 3 bases from V and 7 bases from J, with 16 bases between. CDR3 nucleotide sequence: TGTGCCAGTAGTATTGGCAGGGGAACGGACCAGCCCCAGCATTTT. Translated: CASSIGRGTDQPQHF.

This rearrangement joins TRBV6-5 to TRBJ1-4; 9 bases agree with TRBD1. V lost 8 bases to trimming and J lost 6 bases; unmatched junction nucleotides: 4. The CDR3 runs to 13 residues. From germline, CDR1 is MNHEY and CDR2 SVGAGI. CDR3 DNA sequence: TGTGCCAGCGCCGGACAGGGGCATGAAAAACTGTTTTTT. This translates into CASAGQGHEKLFF.

To note about this clone: Relative to the germline gene, one junction end is altered; a read error may explain this. This chain joins TRBV12-5 and TRBJ1-2, with TRBD1 matching over 9 bases. Germline V gene sequence: CDR1 LGHNT, CDR2 FRNRAP. The CDR3 sequence is 13 residues long. As DNA, the CDR3 is TGTGCTAGTGCTTTGACAGGGGGCTATGGCTACACCTTC. Translating it yields CASALTGGYGYTF.

The rearrangement joins TRBV2 to TRBJ1-6; D remains unclear. The CDR3 has 17 residues. Germline assignment: CDR1 SNHLY and CDR2 FYNNEI. V lost 1 base and J lost 0, with 10 bases in between. DNA for the CDR3: TGTGCCAGCAGTGAAGTGAACCTAAGCTCCTATAATTCACCCCTCCACTTT. Translation gives CASSEVNLSSYNSPLHF.

This rearrangement joins TRBV2 to TRBJ2-7; D gene unclear. The CDR3 spans 12 residues. The V and J ends lost 3 bases and 2 bases respectively, with 5 bases between them. From germline, CDR1 is SNHLY and CDR2 FYNNEI. CDR3 protein: CASSDRAYEQYF. The CDR3 bases are TGTGCCAGCAGTGATAGAGCCTACGAGCAGTACTTC.

The V gene is TRBV9, the J gene TRBJ1-2; D call uncertain. The ends were cut back, 1 base at V and 5 bases at J, with 12 bases in the middle. The germline V gene encodes CDR1 SGDLS and CDR2 YYNGEE. This CDR3 has 14 amino acids. The CDR3 DNA sequence: TGTGCCAGCAGCGTATCTGGCGGTTCTTATGGCTACACCTTC. The encoded protein is CASSVSGGSYGYTF.

This clone was observed a single time. Lacking the conserved final phenylalanine or tryptophan, this CDR3 likely reflects a read error. Because the CDR3's place on the DNA is in doubt, the DNA is left out and the CDR3 is given as listed by TCRdb. The J gene is TRBJ2-6, the V gene TRBV3-1 (or the pseudogene TRBV3-2); TRBD1, the D gene given by the table, was not confirmed from the DNA. The CDR3 numbers 8 amino acids, ends counted. CDR1 and CDR2 from the germline V gene are LGHDT and YNNKEL (reference sequence). The CDR3 loop reads CASSQRKG.

The chain links TRBV30 to TRBJ1-4; D perhaps matches TRBD1 (5 bases). Germline values: CDR1 GTSNPN, CDR2 SVGIG (reference sequence). V lost 0 bases, J lost 7 bases, and 9 bases lay in between. CDR3 size: 13 residues. The CDR3 region has the DNA TGTGCCTGGAGTGTTGGGGGGGTTGAAAAACTGTTTTTT. Its protein product is CAWSVGGVEKLFF.

V usage is TRBV7-9 and J usage is TRBJ2-5, with no clear D. Germline CDR1 and CDR2: SEHNR and FQNEAQ (reference sequence). Trimming cost V 4 bases and J 0 bases, with 12 bases left between them. The length of the CDR3 is 15 residues. CDR3 protein: CASSSLSPHQETQYF. The CDR3 coding sequence is TGTGCCAGCAGCTCCCTAAGTCCTCACCAAGAGACCCAGTACTTC.

The chain recombines TRBV10-3 with TRBJ1-2; D is ambiguous. In germline, CDR1 is ENHRY, CDR2 SYGVKD. The CDR3 length is 14 residues. V lost 5 bases, J lost 0 bases, and 10 bases lay in between. The CDR3 spells CAISSTEPNYGYTF. In DNA form, the CDR3 reads TGTGCCATCAGTTCTACAGAACCTAACTATGGCTACACCTTC.

The J gene is TRBJ2-7, the V gene TRBV5-1; 10 bases line up with TRBD1. This CDR3 has 16 residues. The ends lost 0 bases at V and 4 bases at J; junction bases unmatched: 7. The germline V gene has CDR1 SGHRS and CDR2 YFSETQ. The CDR3 region is CASSLVPGTGAYEQYF. CDR3 sequence (DNA): TGCGCCAGCAGCTTGGTTCCCGGGACAGGGGCGTACGAGCAGTACTTC.

The chain combines TRBV6-5 with TRBJ2-5, with 8 bases lining up with TRBD2. Germline assignment: CDR1 MNHEY and CDR2 SVGAGI. The ends lost 6 bases at V and 2 bases at J; junction bases unmatched: 5. The CDR3 sequence is 14 residues long. The CDR3 coding sequence is TGTGCCAGCAGAACTAGCGGAGTTCAAGAGACCCAGTACTTC. It translates to CASRTSGVQETQYF.

This sequence joins TRBV19 and TRBJ1-1; D unclear. Germline values: CDR1 LNHDA, CDR2 SQIVND (reference sequence). Trimming took 1 base from V and 1 from J, leaving 7 bases between them. The CDR3 is 14 residues long. CDR3 loop: CASSIGVGNTEAFF. For the CDR3, the DNA is TGTGCCAGTAGTATAGGAGTTGGGAACACTGAAGCTTTCTTT.

This chain connects TRBV6-5 to TRBJ1-5; a weak D match, TRBD1 (5 bases). The CDR3 runs to 15 residues. The V end was cut by 6 bases, the J end by 0 bases, with 12 bases between. CDR1 and CDR2 from the germline V gene are MNHEY and SVGAGI. CDR3 sequence (DNA): TGTGCCAGCAGCGCTCGGGGGGTTAGCAATCAGCCCCAGCATTTT. As protein: CASSARGVSNQPQHF.

The gene calls are TRBV7-3 and TRBJ2-3; 13 bases agree with TRBD2. J was trimmed by 2 bases and V by 4 bases; bases with no gene match: 3. The CDR3 is made up of 16 amino acids. The germline gives CDR1 SGHTA, CDR2 FQGTGA. The CDR3 region has the DNA TGTGCCAGCAGCTCACTAGCGGGGGGGTACACAGATACGCAGTATTTT. This encodes CASSSLAGGYTDTQYF.

The rearrangement uses TRBV27 and TRBJ2-5; TRBD2 matches at 10 bases. Germline V lookup: CDR1 MNHEY, CDR2 SMNVEV (reference sequence). Trimming at V came to 2 bases and at J to 5 bases, leaving 20 bases not matched to a gene. This CDR3 region has 20 residues. In DNA, the CDR3 is TGTGCCAGCAGTTTAAGGGTCCCGAGCGGGGGGGCCGTTTCAGTCGAGACCCAGTACTTC. It yields the protein CASSLRVPSGGAVSVETQYF.

The rearrangement uses TRBV18 and TRBJ1-4, with D unresolved. This CDR3 has 17 amino acids. From germline, CDR1 is KGHSH and CDR2 LQKENI. V lost 4 bases and J lost 1, with 16 bases in between. The chain's CDR3 is CASSRYTQAQTNEKLFF. The CDR3 nucleotides read TGTGCCAGCTCACGTTATACCCAGGCCCAAACTAATGAAAAACTGTTTTTT.

This chain links TRBV28 with TRBJ1-4; no reliable D call. The CDR3 extends over 11 amino acids. V lost 6 bases and J lost 4, with 3 bases in between. Germline CDR1 and CDR2: MDHEN and SYDVKM. CDR3 DNA sequence: TGTGCCAGCAGGAGTAATGAAAAACTGTTTTTT. Its protein product is CASRSNEKLFF.

The chain joins TRBV29-1 to TRBJ2-7; possible D gene TRBD1, 6 bases. CDR3 length equals 12 residues. Germline loops: CDR1 SQVTM, CDR2 ANQGSEA. Trimming shortened V by 7 bases and J by 2 bases, and 12 bases separated the two germline ends. The chain's CDR3 is CSGTGTTYEQYF. CDR3 sequence (DNA): TGCAGCGGCACAGGGACAACCTACGAGCAGTACTTC.